The T cell receptor (beta chain) under discussion was sequenced for a study of shared clonotypes between healthy human individuals. Study-wide results and limits: The generation probabilities recorded for non-shared clonotypes fell below those of clonotypes shared by all four donors. Naive subsets typically showed greater estimated richness than memory subsets.

The assay was immunoSEQ multiplex PCR, and TCRdb's table has in-frame clones only and misses some. The table includes over 850,000 clones, more than 75% detected once. With 1 base removed from V and 0 bases from J, the gap between germline ends came to 6 bases. The CDR3 is 14 residues long. Per germline, CDR1 SGHAT and CDR2 FQDESV (reference sequence). CD4+ cells underwent separation, giving CD45RA+ naive and CD45RA-negative memory subsets. In the case of this clone: Its antigen is not known. This same CDR3 is encoded by further DNA sequences in the sample.

The V call is TRBV11-1, the J call TRBJ1-1; D call uncertain. This sequence was found in a man in his late teens or twenties in good health. Some clones in this sample may be carry-over from other donors' samples. The sample taken for sequencing was memory CD4+ T cells from PBMCs. Subset described: CD45RA-negative fraction. The CDR3 spells CASSLGLLNTEAFF. CDR3 bases: TGTGCCAGCAGCTTAGGTCTCCTGAACACTGAAGCTTTCTTT.